This is a list of T cell receptor beta chains from one sample in a study of cytomegalovirus exposure and HLA in healthy donors. The protocol was immunoSEQ multiplex PCR, while the TCRdb copy is restricted to in-frame clones and leaves out a portion. Of some 330,000 clones in the sample, just over 85% were seen once. The sequencing input was PBMCs. All receptors come from a woman younger than 30 in good health and CMV-seronegative. CDR3s leave out the opening cysteine and the closing phenylalanine or tryptophan. Part of the rows lack a size; the others show once, few, many or a class for expanded clones.

CDR3 protein: ASSFVSGGGYEQY
clone size: NA
V gene: TRBV28

CDR3 protein: ASSPDRGGTDTQY
clone size: NA
V gene: TRBV5-1

CDR3 protein: ASSVAGGTGGEKLF
clone size: NA
V gene: TRBV9

CDR3 protein: ASSGLTYEQY
clone size: NA
V gene: TRBV5-6

CDR3 protein: ASSDLTSGRASGELF
clone size: NA
V gene: TRBV6-1

CDR3 protein: ASSRPGTGDTEAF
clone size: NA
V gene: TRBV28

CDR3 protein: ASSSTGLALQETQY
clone size: few
V gene: TRBV5-6

CDR3 protein: ASTLTSGNTGELF
clone size: NA
V gene: TRBV7-9

CDR3 protein: ASSPTGTGTSV
clone size: NA
V gene: TRBV27

CDR3 protein: ASSLAGGGETQY
clone size: once
V gene: TRBV4-1

CDR3 protein: ASSWTAPGELF
clone size: NA
V gene: TRBV7-3